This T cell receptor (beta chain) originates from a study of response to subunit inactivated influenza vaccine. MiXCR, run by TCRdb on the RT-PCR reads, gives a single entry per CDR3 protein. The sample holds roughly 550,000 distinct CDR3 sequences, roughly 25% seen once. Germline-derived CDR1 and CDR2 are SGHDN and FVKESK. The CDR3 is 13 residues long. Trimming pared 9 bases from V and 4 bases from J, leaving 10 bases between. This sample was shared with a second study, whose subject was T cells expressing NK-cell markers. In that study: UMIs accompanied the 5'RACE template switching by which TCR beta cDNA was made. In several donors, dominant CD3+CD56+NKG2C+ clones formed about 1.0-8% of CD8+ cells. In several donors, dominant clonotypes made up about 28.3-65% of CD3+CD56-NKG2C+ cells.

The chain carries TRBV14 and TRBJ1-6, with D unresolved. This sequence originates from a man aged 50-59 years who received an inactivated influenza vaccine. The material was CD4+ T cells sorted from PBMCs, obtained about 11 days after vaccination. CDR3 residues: CASSLQYNSPLHF. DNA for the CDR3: TGTGCCAGTTCGCTCCAGTATAATTCACCCCTCCACTTT.